This passage covers 18 T cell receptor beta chains from one sample sequenced in a study of CD8+CD57+ T cells in acquired aplastic anemia. Profiles of TCR beta VDJ and CDR3 were generated from a genomic DNA template. TCRdb used MiXCR to reprocess the reads, holding one entry per CDR3 protein. This table has 150,000 to 200,000 distinct CDR3 sequences, 60% to 70% appearing once. Sequencing was done on a sample of sorted CD4+, CD8+, or CD8+CD57+ T cells (not recorded which) from PBMCs. These TCRs come from a human donor in good health.

The chain links TRBV19 to TRBJ1-2; 9 positions agree with TRBD1. There are 13 residues in the CDR3. V was pared by 8 bases and J by 4 bases, with 5 bases of the junction left unmatched. Germline CDR1 LNHDA, CDR2 SQIVND (reference sequence). CDR3 amino acids: CASLGQGPYGYTF. In DNA, the CDR3 is TGTGCCAGTCTGGGACAGGGCCCCTATGGCTACACCTTC.

This chain joins TRBV2 and TRBJ2-2; 8 bases are shared with TRBD1. V was clipped by 2 bases and J by 7 bases; unmatched bases: 6. The germline V gene has CDR1 SNHLY and CDR2 FYNNEI. This CDR3 spans 15 amino acids. The CDR3 DNA reads TGTGCCAGCAGTGAAAGGACAGGGATGATCGGGGAGCTGTTTTTT. Translating gives CASSERTGMIGELFF.

The CDR3 loop reads CASTQQAGSGNTIYF. CDR3 coding DNA: TGTGCCAGTACGCAACAGGCTGGCTCTGGAAACACCATATATTTT. This chain uses TRBV19 with TRBJ1-3; a weak D match, TRBD1 (5 bases). CDR1 and CDR2 from the germline V gene are LNHDA and SQIVND (reference sequence). CDR3 size: 15 residues. Trimming pared 7 bases from V and 0 bases from J, leaving 13 bases between. The entire variable domain, with the rest obtained from reference TRBV19 and TRBJ1-3, is as follows: DGGITQSPKYLFRKEGQNVTLSCEQNLNHDAMYWYRQDPGQGLRLIYYSQIVNDFQKGDIAEGYSVSREKKESFPLTVTSAQKNPTAFYLCASTQQAGSGNTIYFGEGSWLTVV.

The chain carries TRBV7-2 and TRBJ1-3; no definite D call. Per the germline V gene, CDR1 is SGHTA and CDR2 is FQGNSA. Trimming took 3 bases from V and 2 from J, leaving 8 bases between them. This CDR3 spans 14 amino acids. CDR3 protein: CASSLRLTGNTIYF. The CDR3 nucleotides read TGTGCCAGCAGCTTGCGCCTGACTGGAAACACCATATATTTT.

On this clonotype itself: A junction boundary mismatches the germline segment, possibly from a read error. The V gene is TRBV7-9, the J gene TRBJ1-1; TRBD1 aligns across 7 bases. Germline-derived CDR1 and CDR2 are SEHNR and FQNEAQ (reference sequence). The CDR3 length is 13 residues. The chain's CDR3 is CASSVDRSWVPVF. The DNA of the CDR3 is TGTGCCAGCAGCGTGGACAGGAGTTGGGTACCGGTCTTT.

This clonotype was recorded many times. This chain connects TRBV6-2 or TRBV6-3 to TRBJ2-5, with 9 bases aligning to TRBD1. Germline CDR1 and CDR2: MNHEY and SVGEGT. There are 16 residues in the CDR3. Germline trimming cut 0 bases from V and 6 bases from J; bases unmatched to any gene: 8. The CDR3 sequence: CASSYSRDRVWKTQYF. CDR3 DNA sequence: TGTGCCAGCAGTTACTCGAGGGACAGGGTGTGGAAGACCCAGTACTTC.

This rearrangement joins TRBV7-2 to TRBJ2-6; possible D gene TRBD2, 7 bases. Germline values: CDR1 SGHTA, CDR2 FQGNSA. Deletions cut 0 bases from V and 3 bases from J, with 9 bases between. The CDR3 runs to 16 residues. The CDR3 nucleotides are TGTGCCAGCAGCTTAGCAGGGGGGGTTGGGGCCAACGTCCTGACTTTC. As protein: CASSLAGGVGANVLTF.

In DNA, the CDR3 is TGTGCCAGTAGTATAATAGGGGGCTCCTACGAGCAGTACTTC. As protein: CASSIIGGSYEQYF. The chain carries TRBV19 and TRBJ2-7; D is perhaps TRBD1 (6 bases). Germline V gene data show CDR1 as LNHDA and CDR2 as SQIVND (reference sequence). V lost 2 bases, J lost 0 bases, and 8 bases lay in between. This CDR3 spans 14 amino acids. Combining the CDR3 with reference TRBV19 and TRBJ2-7 gives the whole variable domain DGGITQSPKYLFRKEGQNVTLSCEQNLNHDAMYWYRQDPGQGLRLIYYSQIVNDFQKGDIAEGYSVSREKKESFPLTVTSAQKNPTAFYLCASSIIGGSYEQYFGPGTRLTVT.

This clonotype has only a few counts. The chain carries TRBV20-1 and TRBJ2-7, with TRBD1 matching over 8 bases. Germline V gives CDR1 DFQATT, CDR2 SNEGSKA (reference sequence). The trim removed 5 bases at V and 1 base at J, leaving 4 bases unmatched. This CDR3 contains 13 residues. As DNA, the CDR3 is TGCAGTGCTCGTGGACAGGGTTCCTACGAGCAGTACTTC. Encoded protein: CSARGQGSYEQYF.

This clonotype showed up just a few times. This chain uses TRBV15 with TRBJ1-6; D is unresolved. The CDR3 totals 15 residues. Germline CDR1 and CDR2: LNHNV and YYDKDF (reference sequence). The V end was cut by 5 bases, the J end by 0 bases, with 8 bases between. CDR3 loop: CATSAQGSYNSPLHF. The CDR3 bases are TGTGCCACCAGCGCGCAAGGCTCCTATAATTCACCCCTCCACTTT.

This chain connects TRBV24-1 to TRBJ1-5; tentatively, D is TRBD1 (6 bases). CDR3 length equals 13 residues. Germline V gene sequence: CDR1 KGHDR, CDR2 SFDVKD. V shed 11 bases and J shed 7 bases, with 17 bases lying between them. The CDR3 nucleotides read TGTGCCAGCAACGGACAGCCCCCACAGCCCCAGCATTTT. Protein sequence: CASNGQPPQPQHF.

The chain joins TRBV19 to TRBJ2-7; D perhaps matches TRBD2 (6 bases). The CDR3 extends over 14 amino acids. The germline V and J ends were trimmed by 4 bases and 6 bases, with 16 bases remaining between them. The V gene's germline CDR1 is LNHDA and CDR2 SQIVND (reference sequence). The CDR3 here is CASSTGGEQGEQYF. In nucleotides, the CDR3 is TGTGCCAGTAGTACCGGGGGTGAGCAGGGCGAGCAGTACTTC.

As regards this clonotype: This is likely a read error, given that the CDR3 carries no conserved phenylalanine or tryptophan at its end. V gene TRBV27 combines with J gene TRBJ2-6; D gene ambiguous. The CDR3 extends over 15 amino acids. Germline lookup yields CDR1 MNHEY and CDR2 SMNVEV (reference sequence). The V and J ends lost 7 bases and 1 base respectively, with 11 bases between them. The CDR3 region has the DNA TGTGCCAGCACGATAGACGGATCTGGGGCCAACGTCCTGACTCTC. The encoded protein is CASTIDGSGANVLTL.

The rearrangement uses TRBV7-9 and TRBJ2-2, with D perhaps matching TRBD2 (6 bases). Germline V gives CDR1 SEHNR, CDR2 FQNEAQ (reference sequence). With 2 bases removed from V and 6 bases from J, the gap between germline ends came to 13 bases. There are 15 residues in the CDR3. The CDR3 DNA follows: TGTGCCAGCAGCTTACCGTTTAGCGGAGCCGGGGAGCTGTTTTTT. Amino acid sequence: CASSLPFSGAGELFF.

This clonotype is a singleton in its sample. The chain uses TRBV20-1 and TRBJ1-2; D gene unclear. Germline CDR1 reads DFQATT; CDR2 reads SNEGSKA (reference sequence). V was trimmed by 4 bases and J by 4 bases, leaving 10 bases between them. This CDR3 region has 12 residues. In DNA, the CDR3 is TGCAGTGCTAAGGACTGGCGCTATGGCTACACCTTC. Translated: CSAKDWRYGYTF.

This clonotype occurred a few times. The chain combines TRBV7-6 with TRBJ2-1; D perhaps matches TRBD2 (6 bases). This CDR3 region has 16 residues. Germline CDR1 SGHVS, CDR2 FNYEAQ. The V gene lost 3 bases and the J gene lost 4 bases, with 16 bases spanning the gap. DNA for the CDR3: TGTGCCAGCAGCTTTCTCTCCGGGGACTCTTACAATGAGCAGTTCTTC. It codes for CASSFLSGDSYNEQFF.

The chain couples TRBV15 to TRBJ1-2; 8 nucleotides line up with TRBD1. Germline loops: CDR1 LNHNV, CDR2 YYDKDF (reference sequence). Trimming removed 7 bases from V and 6 bases from J; junction bases left unmatched: 4. The CDR3 extends over 12 amino acids. CDR3 sequence: CATKGQGDGYTF. The CDR3 coding sequence is TGTGCCACCAAAGGACAGGGAGATGGCTACACCTTC.

This chain links TRBV13 with TRBJ2-7; TRBD2 aligns across 8 bases. The CDR3 has 14 residues. The junction had 4 bases not matched to a gene; V was cut back by 5 bases and J by 1 base. CDR1 and CDR2 (germline): PRHDT, FYEKMQ (reference sequence). The CDR3 loop reads CASSTSGTSYEQYF. CDR3 in DNA: TGTGCCAGCAGCACTAGCGGCACTTCCTACGAGCAGTACTTC.